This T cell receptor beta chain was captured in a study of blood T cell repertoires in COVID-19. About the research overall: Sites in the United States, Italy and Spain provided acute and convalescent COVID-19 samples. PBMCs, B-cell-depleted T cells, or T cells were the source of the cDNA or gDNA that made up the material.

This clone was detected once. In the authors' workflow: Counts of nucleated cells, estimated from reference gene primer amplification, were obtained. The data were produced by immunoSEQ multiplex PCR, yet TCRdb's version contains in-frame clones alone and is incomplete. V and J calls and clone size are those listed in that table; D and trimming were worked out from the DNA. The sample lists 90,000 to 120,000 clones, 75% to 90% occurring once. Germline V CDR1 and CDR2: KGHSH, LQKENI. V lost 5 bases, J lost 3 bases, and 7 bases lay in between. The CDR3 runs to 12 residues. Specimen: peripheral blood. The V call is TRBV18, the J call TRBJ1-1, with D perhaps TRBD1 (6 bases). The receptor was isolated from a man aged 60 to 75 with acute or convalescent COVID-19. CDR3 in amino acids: CASSAGDTEAFF. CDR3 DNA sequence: TGTGCCAGCTCAGCAGGGGACACTGAAGCTTTCTTT. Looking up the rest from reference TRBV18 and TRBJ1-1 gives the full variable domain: NAGVMQNPRHLVRRRGQEARLRCSPMKGHSHVYWYRQLPEEGLKFMVYLQKENIIDESGMPKERFSAEFPKEGPSILRIQQVVRGDSAAYFCASSAGDTEAFFGQGTRLTVV.